This TCR beta chain was profiled in a study of blood T cell repertoires in COVID-19. Produced via immunoSEQ multiplex PCR; TCRdb's table is partial and in-frame only. The table records approximately 230,000 clones, around 88% of them present only once. This receptor was obtained from a man older than 75 with acute or convalescent COVID-19. The sample was peripheral blood.

CDR3 loop: CASSTTGGGEQYF. CDR3 DNA sequence: TGTGCCAGTAGTACTACAGGGGGCGGGGAGCAGTACTTC. The chain joins TRBV19 to TRBJ2-7; 9 nucleotides line up with TRBD1. Germline V CDR1 and CDR2: LNHDA, SQIVND (reference sequence). The trim removed 4 bases at V and 7 bases at J, leaving 5 bases unmatched. This CDR3 has 13 residues.